Below are 23 T cell receptor beta chains sequenced from a single sample in a study of cytomegalovirus exposure and HLA in healthy donors. The PCR ran on 60 Vbeta and 13 Jbeta primers. TCRdb keeps only in-frame clones here, not all; method: immunoSEQ multiplex PCR. The repertoire has around 170,000 clones, about 77% of them found once; the top ten carry 2% to 2.5%. Material: PBMCs. All receptors derive from a young woman in good health and CMV-seropositive.

This chain joins TRBV4-2 and TRBJ2-3; a weak D match, TRBD1 (7 bases). Germline CDR1 reads LGHNA; CDR2 reads YNFKEQ. V dropped 1 base and J dropped 5 bases, with 16 bases sitting between them. The CDR3 totals 16 residues. CDR3 protein: CASSQVSAGGRDTQYF. The CDR3, as DNA: TGTGCCAGCAGCCAAGTTTCGGCAGGGGGGAGAGATACGCAGTATTTT.

The chain has TRBV10-3 and TRBJ1-1; D unclear. Trimming removed 3 bases from V and 6 bases from J, with 14 bases in between. Per the germline V gene, CDR1 is ENHRY and CDR2 is SYGVKD. This CDR3 contains 14 residues. The CDR3 reads CAISDWEKRSEAFF. Written as DNA, the CDR3 is TGTGCCATCAGTGACTGGGAGAAGAGGTCTGAAGCTTTCTTT.

This clone was observed once. This sequence joins TRBV5-1 and TRBJ2-2; TRBD1 aligns across 9 bases. Losses at the gene ends were 4 bases for V and 6 bases for J; bases not matched to a gene: 13. The CDR3 has 17 residues. CDR1 and CDR2 from the germline V gene are SGHRS and YFSETQ. CDR3: CASSTFPGQGGAGELFF. In DNA, the CDR3 is TGCGCCAGCAGCACGTTCCCGGGACAGGGAGGCGCCGGGGAGCTGTTTTTT.

The V and J genes are TRBV19 and TRBJ1-6; D is unresolved. Trimming removed 1 base at V and 0 bases at J, with 10 bases between. The CDR3 has 17 residues. Germline V gives CDR1 LNHDA, CDR2 SQIVND (reference sequence). The CDR3 region is CASSIGAKSSYNSPLHF. The CDR3 DNA reads TGTGCCAGTAGTATAGGGGCCAAGAGCTCCTATAATTCACCCCTCCACTTT.

This rearrangement joins TRBV5-1 to TRBJ1-4, with D maybe TRBD1 (5 bases). V was cut by 0 bases and J by 8 bases, with 17 bases left in between. CDR3 length equals 16 residues. In germline, CDR1 is SGHRS, CDR2 YFSETQ. The CDR3: CASSLANGGKVEKLFF. CDR3 nucleotides: TGCGCCAGCAGCTTGGCCAACGGGGGAAAGGTCGAAAAACTGTTTTTT.

The chain joins TRBV7-2 to TRBJ2-1; maybe TRBD1 (7 bases). The CDR3 length is 14 residues. V was trimmed by 5 bases and J by 9 bases, leaving 17 bases between them. Germline CDR1 SGHTA, CDR2 FQGNSA. The CDR3 DNA is TGTGCCAGCAGCCCTCGACAGGGAGCGGGTGAGCAGTTCTTC. Residues: CASSPRQGAGEQFF.

This clone was recorded only once. The chain carries TRBV2 and TRBJ1-2, with no clear D. Germline V gene sequence: CDR1 SNHLY, CDR2 FYNNEI. The CDR3 covers 13 residues. V shed 8 bases and J shed 1 base, with 11 bases lying between them. The chain's CDR3 is CASGEGLNYGYTF. As DNA, the CDR3 is TGTGCCAGCGGGGAGGGTCTTAACTATGGCTACACCTTC.

This clone is deemed large. The V call is TRBV5-6, the J call TRBJ1-2, with a weak D call TRBD1 (6 bases). The V end lost 4 bases, the J end lost 6 bases, and 16 bases lay between the germline ends. The CDR3 runs 14 residues. Germline CDR1 reads SGHDT; CDR2 reads YYEEEE. The CDR3 loop is CASSRTGGPDGYTF. The CDR3 region has the DNA TGTGCCAGCAGCCGGACGGGGGGCCCGGATGGCTACACCTTC.

The chain has TRBV27 and TRBJ1-3; D is undetermined. This CDR3 comprises 15 residues. V was shortened by 6 bases and J by 0 bases, with 12 bases between the two germline ends. Per the germline V gene, CDR1 is MNHEY and CDR2 is SMNVEV (reference sequence). DNA for the CDR3: TGTGCCAGCAGACCCGACTGGAGCTCTGGAAACACCATATATTTT. Protein: CASRPDWSSGNTIYF.

This sequence joins TRBV4-1 and TRBJ1-5; maybe TRBD1 (5 bases). This CDR3 comprises 14 residues. Trimming took off 1 base at V and 5 bases at J, with 9 bases between the two ends. The germline CDR1 and CDR2 sequences are MGHRA and YSYEKL. The CDR3 nucleotides are TGCGCCAGCAGCCAAGTGGGGGGGGATCAGCCCCAGCATTTT. Translating it yields CASSQVGGDQPQHF.

This clone has just one count. The rearrangement links TRBV28 to TRBJ2-2, with 11 bases lining up with TRBD2. The germline gives CDR1 MDHEN, CDR2 SYDVKM. The CDR3 is made up of 17 amino acids. Trimming cost V 5 bases and J 1 base; bases outside gene matches: 6. Here the CDR3 DNA reads TGTGCCAGCAGTGGTAGCGGGGGGGAACTGAACACCGGGGAGCTGTTTTTT. Amino acid sequence: CASSGSGGELNTGELFF.

The sample holds a few counts of this clone. The V and J genes are TRBV30 and TRBJ1-2; weak D call: TRBD1 (5 bases). Deletions cut 5 bases from V and 7 bases from J, with 23 bases between. Germline CDR1 GTSNPN, CDR2 SVGIG (reference sequence). The CDR3 sequence is 15 residues long. For the CDR3, the DNA is TGTGCCTGGTACAAACCCGACAGTCGCTCACTTGGCTACACCTTC. Protein product: CAWYKPDSRSLGYTF.

This clone was found a few times. The gene calls are TRBV6-5 and TRBJ2-5, with 8 bases fitting TRBD2. Germline-derived CDR1 and CDR2 are MNHEY and SVGAGI. The J segment lost 7 bases and the V segment lost 5 bases, leaving 9 bases of the junction unmatched. The CDR3 extends over 14 amino acids. The CDR3 sequence: CASSPGLAWGTQYF. CDR3 nucleotide sequence: TGTGCCAGCAGTCCCGGACTAGCTTGGGGGACCCAGTACTTC.

The genes are TRBV27 and TRBJ1-2; TRBD1 agrees at 7 bases. The CDR3 has 14 residues. V trimming: 5 bases; J trimming: 0 bases; junction bases outside the gene matches: 3. CDR1 is MNHEY, CDR2 SMNVEV, per germline (reference sequence). DNA for the CDR3: TGTGCCAGCAGTAAGGGACAGTCTAACTATGGCTACACCTTC. This encodes CASSKGQSNYGYTF.

The rearrangement links TRBV6-5 to TRBJ1-2, with 7 positions matching TRBD1. Unmatched junction bases numbered 8, after V lost 5 bases and J lost 8 bases. This CDR3 spans 13 amino acids. CDR1 MNHEY and CDR2 SVGAGI come from the germline V gene. The CDR3 sequence: CASSTRDSWGYTF. As DNA, the CDR3 is TGTGCCAGCAGTACCAGGGACAGCTGGGGCTACACCTTC.

In this sample, this clone turned up a few times. The chain uses TRBV7-2 and TRBJ2-3; 10 positions match TRBD1. V lost 7 bases and J lost 6; bases outside the gene matches: 7. CDR3 length: 14 residues. Per the germline V gene, CDR1 is SGHTA and CDR2 is FQGNSA. The CDR3 sequence is CASMMTGGLDTQYF. The CDR3 DNA follows: TGTGCCAGCATGATGACAGGGGGCTTGGATACGCAGTATTTT.

The CDR3 DNA reads TGTGCCAGTAGTATAAAGCTGGGCTCCAGGGGGAATGGAAACACCATATATTTT. As protein: CASSIKLGSRGNGNTIYF. The chain links TRBV19 to TRBJ1-3; 7 positions match TRBD1. Germline CDR1 LNHDA, CDR2 SQIVND (reference sequence). With V trimmed by 2 bases and J by 3 bases, 13 bases remained unmatched. The CDR3 has 18 residues.

The rearrangement links TRBV19 to TRBJ2-1, with 9 bases identical to TRBD1. The germline V gene has CDR1 LNHDA and CDR2 SQIVND (reference sequence). The length of the CDR3 is 13 residues. The ends lost 6 bases at V and 8 bases at J; junction bases unmatched: 5. In DNA form, the CDR3 reads TGTGCCAGTAGCCACAGGGGGCCCGATGAGCAGTTCTTC. Translation gives CASSHRGPDEQFF. The full variable domain, completed using reference TRBV19 and TRBJ2-1, is DGGITQSPKYLFRKEGQNVTLSCEQNLNHDAMYWYRQDPGQGLRLIYYSQIVNDFQKGDIAEGYSVSREKKESFPLTVTSAQKNPTAFYLCASSHRGPDEQFFGPGTRLTVL.

This clone came up a few times. CDR3 region: CASSLGGVVRNEKLFF. CDR3 sequence (DNA): TGTGCCAGCAGCTTAGGGGGAGTCGTGCGTAATGAAAAACTGTTTTTT. The chain carries TRBV7-6 and TRBJ1-4; D unresolved. Germline V gene lookup returns CDR1 SGHVS and CDR2 FNYEAQ. The CDR3 spans 16 residues. The V gene lost 1 base and the J gene lost 4 bases, with 13 bases spanning the gap.

This clone was seen once. V gene TRBV4-1 combines with J gene TRBJ2-1; maybe TRBD2 (5 bases). The CDR3 covers 14 residues. The germline V gene has CDR1 MGHRA and CDR2 YSYEKL. Between the trimmed V and J ends, which lost 4 bases and 7 bases, there was a span of 14 bases. In DNA form, the CDR3 reads TGCGCCAGCAGCCGGGAGCCACTACTGAATGAGCAGTTCTTC. It specifies CASSREPLLNEQFF.

This chain links TRBV10-3 with TRBJ1-3; unclear D gene. The CDR3 is made up of 14 amino acids. Per germline, CDR1 ENHRY and CDR2 SYGVKD. Deletions cut 4 bases from V and 3 bases from J, with 10 bases between. The CDR3 region has the DNA TGTGCCATCAGTGTTTCTGGGCTTGGAAACACCATATATTTT. Its translation: CAISVSGLGNTIYF.

V gene TRBV5-4 combines with J gene TRBJ2-5, with 15 nucleotides matching TRBD2. Germline trimming cut 6 bases from V and 5 bases from J; bases unmatched to any gene: 11. Per the germline V gene, CDR1 is SGHNT and CDR2 is YYREEE (reference sequence). The CDR3 has 17 amino acids. CDR3 nucleotide sequence: TGTGCCAGCACCCATCTCCCAGGGACTAGCGGGGGGGAGACCCAGTACTTC. Amino acid sequence: CASTHLPGTSGGETQYF.

V usage is TRBV21-1 and J usage is TRBJ2-4; the table names TRBD2, a call not compared with the DNA. TRBV21-1 is a pseudogene. This CDR3 has 13 amino acids. The CDR3 spells CASSKCVLVIQYF. CDR3 nucleotides: TGTGCCAGCAGCAAATGCGTCTTGGTCATTCAGTACTTC.